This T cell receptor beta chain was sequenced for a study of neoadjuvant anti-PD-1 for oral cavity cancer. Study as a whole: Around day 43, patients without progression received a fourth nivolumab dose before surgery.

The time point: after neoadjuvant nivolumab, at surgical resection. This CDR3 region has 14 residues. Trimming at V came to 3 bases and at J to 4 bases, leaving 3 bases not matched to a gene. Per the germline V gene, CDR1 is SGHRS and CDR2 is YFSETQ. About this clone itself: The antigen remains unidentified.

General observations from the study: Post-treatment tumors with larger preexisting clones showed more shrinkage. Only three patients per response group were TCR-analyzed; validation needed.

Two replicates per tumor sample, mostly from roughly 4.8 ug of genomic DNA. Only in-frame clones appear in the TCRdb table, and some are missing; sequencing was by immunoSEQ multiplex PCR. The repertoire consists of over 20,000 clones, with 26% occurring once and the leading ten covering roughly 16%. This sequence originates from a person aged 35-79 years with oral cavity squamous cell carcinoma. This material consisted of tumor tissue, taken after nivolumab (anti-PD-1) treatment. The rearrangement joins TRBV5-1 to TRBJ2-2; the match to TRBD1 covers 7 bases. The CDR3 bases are TGCGCCAGCAGCTGGGGGACAGTCACCGGGGAGCTGTTTTTT. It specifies CASSWGTVTGELFF.